Reported below is one T cell receptor (beta chain). What it binds is unknown. This specimen comes from a study of Ad26.COV2.S vaccination and SARS-CoV-2 variants. This table comes from immunoSEQ multiplex PCR, and its TCRdb copy is limited to in-frame clones, with some not included. The sample lists around 370,000 clones, about 92% occurring once. Study-level points and caveats: Similar non-spike TCR breadth was observed in recipients of vaccine and of placebo.

The source was peripheral blood, collected after recovery from COVID-19. This receptor was identified in a human donor who had recovered from COVID-19.

Here the CDR3 DNA reads TGTGCCAGCAGCCCGGGGTCTAGCGGGGGGCTCTACGAGCAGTACTTC. As protein: CASSPGSSGGLYEQYF. This chain links TRBV28 with TRBJ2-7; 11 positions match TRBD2. Trimming cost V 6 bases and J 3 bases; bases outside gene matches: 10. Per germline, CDR1 MDHEN and CDR2 SYDVKM. This CDR3 contains 16 residues.